These T cell receptor beta chains were read from a single sample in a study of neurological immune-mediated disorders. A single record per CDR3 protein comes from TCRdb applying MiXCR to the 5' RACE reads. Of 40,000 or so distinct CDR3 sequences in the sample, more than 6.5% were seen once. Material for sequencing was PBMCs. Receptor source: a woman aged 35 to 49 in good health. Both conserved end residues are trimmed from each CDR3. The order of the fields is clone size, V gene, CDR3 protein. Clone size is not always given. Where it is, it says once, few, many or a class for expanded clones.

size: many; V: TRBV7-2; CDR3: ASSLGQGRGNTIY
size: many; V: TRBV5-1; CDR3: ASSVDARTGVRELF
size: few; V: TRBV4-1; CDR3: ASSQGGFQPQH
size: many; V: TRBV20-1; CDR3: SARQGLKNTGELF
size: many; V: TRBV5-1; CDR3: ASSFTGYTEAF
size: -; V: TRBV7-9; CDR3: ASSGDLRRQQY
size: many; V: TRBV3-1; CDR3: ASSQRTVGRQETQY
size: many; V: TRBV5-1; CDR3: ASSFGRDTEAF
size: many; V: TRBV7-2; CDR3: ASSFQTNTGELF
size: many; V: TRBV20-1; CDR3: SGGGQSADLNTEAF
size: many; V: TRBV7-6; CDR3: ASSYLSSGSTYEQY
size: many; V: TRBV14; CDR3: ASSQDINQPQH
size: many; V: TRBV12-3/TRBV12-4; CDR3: ASSSGQGANQETQY
size: many; V: TRBV10-1; CDR3: ARWTVNEQY
size: many; V: TRBV3-1; CDR3: ASSRRGREAF
size: medium-sized; V: TRBV4-1; CDR3: ASSPGGADSGNTIY
size: many; V: TRBV29-1; CDR3: SVDLRVYGYT
size: many; V: TRBV12-3/TRBV12-4; CDR3: ASSLGGGRGPYNEQF
size: many; V: TRBV6-4; CDR3: ASSDSTSGGADTQY
size: many; V: TRBV18; CDR3: ASSPPGRGGQY
size: many; V: TRBV5-5; CDR3: ASSLWVQGALNQPQH
size: many; V: TRBV29-1; CDR3: SVRTSGDQMDTQY
size: many; V: TRBV28; CDR3: ASSLVSGSPTNEKLF
size: many; V: TRBV24-1; CDR3: ATNPKDSFTGELF
size: many; V: TRBV12-3/TRBV12-4; CDR3: ASSFGVYEQF
size: many; V: TRBV5-1; CDR3: ASNQGSDTEAF
size: many; V: TRBV9; CDR3: ASSAGLAATYEQY
size: many; V: TRBV28; CDR3: ASISQASGTYEQY
size: many; V: TRBV5-1; CDR3: ASSLAIDRKAF
size: -; V: TRBV9; CDR3: ASSVDGAANNPPLH
size: medium-sized; V: TRBV6-5; CDR3: ASSYSRTEAF
size: many; V: TRBV5-1; CDR3: ASSLGDRVTEAF
size: many; V: TRBV5-1; CDR3: ASSRTTPSTDTQY
size: many; V: TRBV2; CDR3: ASSPRTANNQPQH
size: many; V: TRBV12-3/TRBV12-4; CDR3: ASSLGGQGGYGYT
size: many; V: TRBV27; CDR3: ASSFLGQGARNGYT
size: many; V: TRBV20-1; CDR3: SASGLALLYEQY
size: many; V: TRBV7-2; CDR3: ASSPRLAGIQETQY
size: many; V: TRBV10-2; CDR3: AAGAVSNQPQH
size: many; V: TRBV5-5; CDR3: ASSRDTINEKLF